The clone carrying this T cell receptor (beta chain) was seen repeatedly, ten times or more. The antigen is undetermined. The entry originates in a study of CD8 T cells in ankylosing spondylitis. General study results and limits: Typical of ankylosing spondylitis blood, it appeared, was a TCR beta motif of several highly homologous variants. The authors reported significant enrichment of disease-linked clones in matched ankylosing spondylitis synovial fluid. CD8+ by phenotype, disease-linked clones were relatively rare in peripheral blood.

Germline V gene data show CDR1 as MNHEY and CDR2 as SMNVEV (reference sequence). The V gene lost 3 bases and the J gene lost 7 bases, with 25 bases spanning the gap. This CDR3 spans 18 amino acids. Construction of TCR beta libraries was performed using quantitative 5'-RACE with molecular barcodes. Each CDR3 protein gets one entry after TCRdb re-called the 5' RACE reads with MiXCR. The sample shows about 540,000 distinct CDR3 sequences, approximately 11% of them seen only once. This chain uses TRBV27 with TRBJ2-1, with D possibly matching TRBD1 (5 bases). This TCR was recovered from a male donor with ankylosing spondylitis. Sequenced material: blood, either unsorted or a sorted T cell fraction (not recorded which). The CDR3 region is CASSFSAGSTQGGNEQFF. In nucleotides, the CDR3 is TGTGCCAGCAGTTTCTCGGCCGGTTCAACTCAGGGTGGTAATGAGCAGTTCTTC.